This record concerns one TCR beta chain sequence. Its antigen is currently unknown. Both 60 Vbeta primers and 13 Jbeta primers went into the PCR. The repertoire was sequenced with immunoSEQ multiplex PCR; TCRdb's copy has only in-frame clones and lacks some. The sample has about 140,000 clones; roughly four fifths are singletons. These data are taken from a study of cytomegalovirus exposure and HLA in healthy donors. CDR3 length equals 14 residues. Germline lookup yields CDR1 SGHTA and CDR2 FQGTGA. V dropped 8 bases and J dropped 2 bases, with 14 bases sitting between them. Study-wide results and limits: Most likely, a cluster of highly shared sequence variants arose as a sequencing artifact. CMV serostatus was the only immune exposure information that was available.

Sequenced input: PBMCs. The rearrangement links TRBV7-3 to TRBJ2-3, with D possibly matching TRBD2 (7 bases). The sequence was collected from a man aged 25-45 years in good health and CMV-seropositive. The CDR3 DNA follows: TGTGCCAGCGGTGGGGGGGGGCCCACAGATACGCAGTATTTT. It translates to CASGGGGPTDTQYF.